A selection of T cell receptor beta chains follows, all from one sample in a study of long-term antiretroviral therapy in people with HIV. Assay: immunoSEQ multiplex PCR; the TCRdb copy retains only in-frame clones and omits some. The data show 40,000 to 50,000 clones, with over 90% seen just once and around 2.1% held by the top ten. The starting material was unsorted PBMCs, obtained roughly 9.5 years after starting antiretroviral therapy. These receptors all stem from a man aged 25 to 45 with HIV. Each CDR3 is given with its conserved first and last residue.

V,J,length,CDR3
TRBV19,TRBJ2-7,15,CASSISGGAAYEQYF
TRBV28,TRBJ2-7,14,CASSRPRGGWEQYF
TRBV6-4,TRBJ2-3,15,CASSDGGLSTDTQYF
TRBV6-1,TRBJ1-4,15,CASSELGSTNEKLFF
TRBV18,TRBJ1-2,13,CASSGGQDYGYTF
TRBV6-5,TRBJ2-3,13,CASSYSGGYTQYF
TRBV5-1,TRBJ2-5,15,CASSTQGQGEETQYF
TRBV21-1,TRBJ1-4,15,CASSGDGLGCWKLFF
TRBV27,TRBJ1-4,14,CASAYIATNEKLFF
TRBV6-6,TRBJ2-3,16,CASSALAGGFADTQYF
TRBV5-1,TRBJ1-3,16,CASSLIGAQSGNTIYF
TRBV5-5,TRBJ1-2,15,CASSPTGAANYGYTF
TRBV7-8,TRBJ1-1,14,CASSRQGAYTEAFF
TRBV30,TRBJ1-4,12,CAWSEDREKLFF
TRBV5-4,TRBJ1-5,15,CASSLGGDGAQPQHF
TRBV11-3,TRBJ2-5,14,CASSDDSNQETQYF
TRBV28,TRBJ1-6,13,CASSGTQDSPLHF
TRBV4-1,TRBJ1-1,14,CASSLGQGHTEAFF
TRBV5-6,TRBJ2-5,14,CASSQRDGQETQYF
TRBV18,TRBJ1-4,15,CASSPQGGTNEKLFF
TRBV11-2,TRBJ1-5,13,CASSYDRNQPQHF
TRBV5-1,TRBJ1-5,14,CASSPLGVGQPQHF
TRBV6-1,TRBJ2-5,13,CASQGQVQETQYF
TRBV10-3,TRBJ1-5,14,CAISESVDWQPQHF
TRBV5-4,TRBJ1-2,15,CASSLELGAKDGYTF
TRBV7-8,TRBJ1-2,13,CASSPGVPGGYTF